Only one count was recorded for the clone carrying this T cell receptor (beta chain). Its antigen is as yet unknown. These data originate in a study of shared clonotypes between healthy human individuals. Broader study findings: Non-shared clonotypes displayed generation probabilities falling below those of clonotypes present in all four donors. A handful of donors shared approximately 5% of their naive CD4 clonotypes. Expectations were that clonotype sharing among donors would be affected by sequencing depth.

At a deep level, the assay was run. Using immunoSEQ multiplex PCR, the repertoire was profiled, and TCRdb retains in-frame clones only, with some absent. The repertoire has 2,500,000 or so clones, roughly 93% of them found once; the top ten carry 0.36%. The CDR3 loop spans 13 amino acids. Germline V gene sequence: CDR1 SQVTM, CDR2 ANQGSEA. Trimming cost V 7 bases and J 4 bases, with 16 bases left between them. This receptor was taken from a man in his late teens or twenties in good health. Some clones in this sample may be carry-over from other donors' samples. The sequenced sample was naive CD4+ T cells from PBMCs. The subset was: CD45RA+ positively selected. This rearrangement joins TRBV29-1 to TRBJ1-1; no firm D call. CDR3 DNA sequence: TGCAGCGGGGGATTAGGGCCTGGCACTGAAGCTTTCTTT. Translation: CSGGLGPGTEAFF.